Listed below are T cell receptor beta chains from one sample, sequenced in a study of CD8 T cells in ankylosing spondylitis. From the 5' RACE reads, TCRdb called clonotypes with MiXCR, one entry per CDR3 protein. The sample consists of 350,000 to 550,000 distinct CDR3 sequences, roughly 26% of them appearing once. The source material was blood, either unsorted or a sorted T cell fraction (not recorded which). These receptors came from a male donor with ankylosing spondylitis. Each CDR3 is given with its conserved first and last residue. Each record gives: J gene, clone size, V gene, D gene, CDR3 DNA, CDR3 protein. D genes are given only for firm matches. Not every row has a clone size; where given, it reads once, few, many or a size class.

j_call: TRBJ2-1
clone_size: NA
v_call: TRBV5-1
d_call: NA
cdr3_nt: TGCGCCAGCAGCTTACAGCTTAACAATGAGCAGTTCTTC
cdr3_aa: CASSLQLNNEQFF

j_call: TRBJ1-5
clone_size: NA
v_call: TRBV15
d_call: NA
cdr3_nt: TGTGCCACCAGCAGTGGGGATCGGGGGATTCAGCCCCAGCATTTT
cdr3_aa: CATSSGDRGIQPQHF

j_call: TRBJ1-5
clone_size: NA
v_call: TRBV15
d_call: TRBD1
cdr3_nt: TGTGCCACCAGCAAACCGTTCTCGGGACAGGGGGCTTATCAGCCCCAGCATTTT
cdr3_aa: CATSKPFSGQGAYQPQHF

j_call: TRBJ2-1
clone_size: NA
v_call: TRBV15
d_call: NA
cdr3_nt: TGTGCCACCAGCAGCCTAATAGCGGAATCCTACAATGAGCAGTTCTTC
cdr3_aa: CATSSLIAESYNEQFF

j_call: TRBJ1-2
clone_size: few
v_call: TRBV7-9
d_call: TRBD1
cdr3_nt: TGTGCCAGCAGCTTAGTAGTCACAGGGGCGTACTATGGCTACACCTTC
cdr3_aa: CASSLVVTGAYYGYTF

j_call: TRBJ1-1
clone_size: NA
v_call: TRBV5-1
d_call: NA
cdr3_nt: TGCGCCAGCAGCTTGGTTGGCACCGTACGAAACACTGAAGCTTTCTTT
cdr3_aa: CASSLVGTVRNTEAFF

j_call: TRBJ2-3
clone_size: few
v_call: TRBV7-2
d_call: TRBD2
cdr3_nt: TGTGCCAGCAGCTTAGTACTAGCGGGAGCGGCAGATACGCAGTATTTT
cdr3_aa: CASSLVLAGAADTQYF

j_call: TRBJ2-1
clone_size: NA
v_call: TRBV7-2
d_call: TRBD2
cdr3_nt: TGTGCCAGCAGCCCTACGTGGGGCGGGAGTTACAATGAGCAGTTCTTC
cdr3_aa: CASSPTWGGSYNEQFF

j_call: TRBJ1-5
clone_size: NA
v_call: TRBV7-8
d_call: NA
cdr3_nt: TGTGCCAGCAGCTTAGAGAGAGGGAACAATCAGCCCCAGCATTTT
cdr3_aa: CASSLERGNNQPQHF

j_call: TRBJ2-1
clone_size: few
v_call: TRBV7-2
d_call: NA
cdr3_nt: TGTGCCAGCAGCTTCAACGCAGGACCCAATGAGCAGTTCTTC
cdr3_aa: CASSFNAGPNEQFF

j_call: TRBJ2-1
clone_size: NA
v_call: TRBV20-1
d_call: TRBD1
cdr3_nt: TGCAGTGCTAGAGATATCGGACAGGGGACCTACAATGAGCAGTTCTTC
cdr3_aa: CSARDIGQGTYNEQFF

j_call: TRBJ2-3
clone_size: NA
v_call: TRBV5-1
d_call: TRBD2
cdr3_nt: TGCGCCAGCAGCGCGGGACTAGCGGGCAGTGGCGCAGATACGCAGTATTTT
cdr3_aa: CASSAGLAGSGADTQYF

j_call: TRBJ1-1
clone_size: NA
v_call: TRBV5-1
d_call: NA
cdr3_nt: TGCGCCAGCAGCTTGGGGAGTACCCGCGGCACTGAAGCTTTCTTT
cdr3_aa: CASSLGSTRGTEAFF

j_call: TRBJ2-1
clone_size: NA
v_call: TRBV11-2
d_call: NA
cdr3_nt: TGTGCCAGCAAGGGGGGAGGGCCCTTCTACAATGAGCAGTTCTTC
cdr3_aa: CASKGGGPFYNEQFF

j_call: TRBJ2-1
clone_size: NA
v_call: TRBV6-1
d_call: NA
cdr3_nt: TGTGCCAGCAGTGAGCTTTACTCGCCTTTGAATGAGCAGTTCTTC
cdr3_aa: CASSELYSPLNEQFF

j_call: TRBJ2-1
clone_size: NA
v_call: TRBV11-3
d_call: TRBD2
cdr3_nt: TGTGCCAGCAGCCGGACTAGCGGGAGGTTTAGTGAGCAGTTCTTC
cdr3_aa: CASSRTSGRFSEQFF

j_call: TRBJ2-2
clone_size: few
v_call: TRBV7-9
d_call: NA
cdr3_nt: TGTGCCCCTGACCCAAGACAGGCCGGGGAGCTGTTTTTT
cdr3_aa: CAPDPRQAGELFF